A single TCR beta chain is shown here with its context. The record originates from a study of control samples from healthy donors and cancer patients. Clones were read by immunoSEQ multiplex PCR, and TCRdb kept only the in-frame ones, dropping some. The sample consists of some 130,000 clones, about nine tenths of them appearing once. V gave up 1 base and J gave up 3 bases, with 10 bases separating them. In germline, CDR1 is SGHNT, CDR2 YENEEA. The CDR3 loop spans 15 amino acids. Sequenced input: PBMCs. The rearrangement joins TRBV11-3 to TRBJ2-1, with TRBD2 as a possible D gene (6 bases). The receptor was derived from a man aged 50-60 years with head and neck cancer. This CDR3 is CASSLVGGLYNEQFF. DNA for the CDR3: TGTGCCAGCAGCTTAGTGGGGGGACTCTACAATGAGCAGTTCTTC.